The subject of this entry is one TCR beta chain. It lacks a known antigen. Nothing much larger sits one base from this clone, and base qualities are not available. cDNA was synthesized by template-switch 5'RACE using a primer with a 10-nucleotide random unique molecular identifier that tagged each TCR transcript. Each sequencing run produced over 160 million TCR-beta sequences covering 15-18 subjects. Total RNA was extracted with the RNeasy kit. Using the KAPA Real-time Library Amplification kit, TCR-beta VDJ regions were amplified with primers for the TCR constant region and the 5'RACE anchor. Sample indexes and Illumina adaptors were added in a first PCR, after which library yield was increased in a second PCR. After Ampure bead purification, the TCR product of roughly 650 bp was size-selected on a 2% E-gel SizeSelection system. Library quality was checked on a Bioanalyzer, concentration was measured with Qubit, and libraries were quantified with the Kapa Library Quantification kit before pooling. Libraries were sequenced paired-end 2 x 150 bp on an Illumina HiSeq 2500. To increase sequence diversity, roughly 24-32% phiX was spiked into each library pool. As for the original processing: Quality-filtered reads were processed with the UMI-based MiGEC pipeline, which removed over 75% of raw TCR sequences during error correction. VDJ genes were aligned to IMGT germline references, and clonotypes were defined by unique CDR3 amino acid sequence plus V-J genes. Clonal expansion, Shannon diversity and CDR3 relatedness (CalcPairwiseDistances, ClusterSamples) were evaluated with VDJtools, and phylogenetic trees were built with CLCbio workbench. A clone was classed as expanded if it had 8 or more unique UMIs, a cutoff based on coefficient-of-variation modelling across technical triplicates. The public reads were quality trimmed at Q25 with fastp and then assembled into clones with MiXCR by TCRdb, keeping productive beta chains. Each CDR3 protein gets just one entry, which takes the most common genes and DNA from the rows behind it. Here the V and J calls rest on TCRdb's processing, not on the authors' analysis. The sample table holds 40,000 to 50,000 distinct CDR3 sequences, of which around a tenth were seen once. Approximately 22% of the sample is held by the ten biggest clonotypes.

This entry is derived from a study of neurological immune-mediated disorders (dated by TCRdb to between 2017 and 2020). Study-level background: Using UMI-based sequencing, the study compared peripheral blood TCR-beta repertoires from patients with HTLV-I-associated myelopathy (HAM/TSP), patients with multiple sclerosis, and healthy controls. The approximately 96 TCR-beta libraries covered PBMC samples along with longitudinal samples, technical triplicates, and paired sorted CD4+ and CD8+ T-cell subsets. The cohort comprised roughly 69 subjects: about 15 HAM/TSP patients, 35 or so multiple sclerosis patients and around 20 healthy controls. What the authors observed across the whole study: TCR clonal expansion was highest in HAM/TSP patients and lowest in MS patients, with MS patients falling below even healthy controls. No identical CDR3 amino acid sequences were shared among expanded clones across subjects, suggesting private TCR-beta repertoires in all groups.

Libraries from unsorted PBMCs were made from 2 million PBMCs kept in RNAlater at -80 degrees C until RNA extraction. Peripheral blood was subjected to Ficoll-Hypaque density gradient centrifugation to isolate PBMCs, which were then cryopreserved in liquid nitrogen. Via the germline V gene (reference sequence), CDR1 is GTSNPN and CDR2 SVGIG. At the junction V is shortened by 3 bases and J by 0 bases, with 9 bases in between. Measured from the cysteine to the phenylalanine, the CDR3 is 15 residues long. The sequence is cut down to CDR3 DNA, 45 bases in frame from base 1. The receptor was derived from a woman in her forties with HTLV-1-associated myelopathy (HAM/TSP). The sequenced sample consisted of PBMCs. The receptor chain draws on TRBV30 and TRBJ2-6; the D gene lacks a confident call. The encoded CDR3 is CAWRNLISGANVLTF. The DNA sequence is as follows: TGTGCCTGGAGGAATCTCATCTCTGGGGCCAACGTCCTGACTTTC.